This TCR beta chain was found in a study of CD8+ T cells in alopecia areata. This clone appeared a few times. Extracted from the samples, RNA was reverse transcribed into cDNA to serve as the sequencing template. The table came from immunoSEQ multiplex PCR; TCRdb's copy has only in-frame clones and leaves some out. The data contain about 97,000 clones, 55% to 75% of them singletons. The sample's treatment: oral pan-JAK inhibitor, 5-10 mg twice daily. Germline V gene data show CDR1 as LNHDA and CDR2 as SQIVND (reference sequence). Trimming took 3 bases from V and 12 from J, leaving 15 bases between them. There are 13 residues in the CDR3.

The starting material was CD8+ T cells sorted from blood, obtained at approximately week 56, from a patient treated with tofacitinib. The TCR sequence derives from a human donor with alopecia areata. The rearrangement links TRBV19 to TRBJ2-1; the D gene is possibly TRBD1 (5 bases). The CDR3 nucleotides are TGTGCCAGTAGTATCCCCTCAGGGTTGAGGCAGTTCTTC. This translates into CASSIPSGLRQFF.